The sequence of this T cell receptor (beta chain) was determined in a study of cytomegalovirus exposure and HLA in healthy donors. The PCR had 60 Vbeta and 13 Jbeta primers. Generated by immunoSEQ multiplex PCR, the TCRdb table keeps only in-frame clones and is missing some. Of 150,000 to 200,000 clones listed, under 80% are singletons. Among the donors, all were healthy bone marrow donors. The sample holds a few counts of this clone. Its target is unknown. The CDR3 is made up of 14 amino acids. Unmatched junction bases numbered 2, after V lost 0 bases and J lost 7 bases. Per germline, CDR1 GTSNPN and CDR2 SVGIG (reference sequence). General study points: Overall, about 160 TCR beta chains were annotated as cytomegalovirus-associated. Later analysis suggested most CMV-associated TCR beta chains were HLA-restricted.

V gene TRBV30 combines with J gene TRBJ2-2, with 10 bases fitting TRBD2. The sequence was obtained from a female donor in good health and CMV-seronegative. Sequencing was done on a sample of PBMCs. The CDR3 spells CAWSVLAGLGELFF. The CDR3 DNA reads TGTGCCTGGAGTGTACTAGCGGGGCTCGGGGAGCTGTTTTTT.